One and the same sample provided the 10 T cell receptor beta chains below, sequenced in a study of blood T cell repertoires in COVID-19. TCRdb keeps only in-frame clones here, not all; method: immunoSEQ multiplex PCR. The sample comprises fewer than 250,000 clones, 75% to 90% of which are singletons, and 1% to 1.4% rests with the top ten. Sequencing was done on a sample of peripheral blood. The receptors here all came from a man aged 25-45 years with acute or convalescent COVID-19.

This rearrangement joins TRBV9 to TRBJ1-2, with 7 bases fitting TRBD1. The CDR3 is 13 residues long. V lost 4 bases to trimming and J lost 2 bases; unmatched junction nucleotides: 2. Germline V lookup: CDR1 SGDLS, CDR2 YYNGEE. The CDR3, as DNA: TGTGCCAGCAGCCGGGACAGCAACTATGGCTACACCTTC. Translated: CASSRDSNYGYTF.

The chain is built from TRBV7-3 and TRBJ1-6; D is unclear. The CDR3 covers 13 residues. Trimming removed 0 bases from V and 7 bases from J, with 4 bases in between. Per germline, CDR1 SGHTA and CDR2 FQGTGA. This CDR3 reads CASSLTVNSPLHF. Written as DNA, the CDR3 is TGTGCCAGCAGCTTAACCGTCAATTCACCCCTCCACTTT.

This clone was seen just once. The rearrangement uses TRBV19 and TRBJ1-5; D perhaps matches TRBD1 (6 bases). The CDR3 contains 14 residues. Germline lookup yields CDR1 LNHDA and CDR2 SQIVND (reference sequence). V was trimmed by 8 bases and J by 0 bases, leaving 11 bases between them. The CDR3 loop is CASDFRGSNQPQHF. CDR3 DNA: TGTGCCAGTGACTTCAGGGGTAGCAATCAGCCCCAGCATTTT.

The chain employs TRBV5-4 and TRBJ1-1, with D hard to call. V was trimmed by 0 bases and J by 2 bases, leaving 8 bases between them. Germline CDR1 is SGHNT and CDR2 is YYREEE (reference sequence). The CDR3 loop spans 14 amino acids. CDR3 DNA sequence: TGTGCCAGCAGCTTGGTGGGGAGCAACACTGAAGCTTTCTTT. Encoded protein: CASSLVGSNTEAFF.

The J gene is TRBJ2-3, the V gene TRBV9; the match to TRBD1 covers 8 bases. CDR3 length: 14 residues. V trimming: 2 bases; J trimming: 4 bases; junction bases outside the gene matches: 3. Germline loops: CDR1 SGDLS, CDR2 YYNGEE. The CDR3 loop is CASSVLTGADTQYF. The CDR3 DNA sequence: TGTGCCAGCAGCGTCCTGACAGGGGCAGATACGCAGTATTTT.

The CDR3 protein is CASSLFRVNYGYTF. CDR3 nucleotides: TGTGCCAGCAGTTTATTCAGGGTCAACTATGGCTACACCTTC. The V and J genes are TRBV28 and TRBJ1-2; perhaps TRBD1 as D (5 bases). Germline CDR1 MDHEN, CDR2 SYDVKM. CDR3 length equals 14 residues. Between the trimmed V and J ends, which lost 1 base and 2 bases, there was a span of 8 bases.

The CDR3 reads CASSKTGQITYEQYF. CDR3 nucleotides: TGTGCCAGCAGTAAAACAGGGCAGATCACCTACGAGCAGTACTTC. The gene calls are TRBV6-5 and TRBJ2-7, with D maybe TRBD1 (6 bases). Germline CDR1 and CDR2: MNHEY and SVGAGI. V dropped 5 bases and J dropped 2 bases, with 16 bases sitting between them. The CDR3 spans 15 residues.

This chain uses TRBV7-9 with TRBJ2-3, with D possibly matching TRBD1 (6 bases). Germline V gives CDR1 SEHNR, CDR2 FQNEAQ (reference sequence). The CDR3 is 14 residues long. Trimming shortened V by 3 bases and J by 4 bases, and 11 bases separated the two germline ends. DNA of the CDR3: TGTGCCAGCAGCTTGGGACATAATCCAGATACGCAGTATTTT. Its protein is CASSLGHNPDTQYF.

This clone came up once. This chain joins TRBV10-3 and TRBJ2-5; TRBD1 agrees at 9 bases. This CDR3 has 13 residues. The V and J ends lost 6 bases and 5 bases, in that order; junction bases with no gene match: 4. Germline V gene lookup returns CDR1 ENHRY and CDR2 SYGVKD. The CDR3 loop reads CAISRTGEETQYF. The CDR3 coding sequence is TGTGCCATCAGCAGGACAGGGGAGGAGACCCAGTACTTC.

The chain links TRBV27 to TRBJ2-1; 8 nucleotides line up with TRBD2. CDR3 length: 15 amino acids. In germline, CDR1 is MNHEY, CDR2 SMNVEV (reference sequence). V lost 2 bases, J lost 8 bases, and 8 bases stayed unmatched. The CDR3 DNA sequence: TGTGCCAGCAGTTTAACTGCCCGGGAGGGCGATGAGCAGTTCTTC. Residues: CASSLTAREGDEQFF.